Listed below are T cell receptor beta chains from one sample, sequenced in a study of blood T cell repertoires in COVID-19. Measured with immunoSEQ multiplex PCR; TCRdb has only the in-frame clones, and not every one. The top ten clones hold 3% to 4.5% of a sample with about 220,000 clones, approximately 90% of them seen once. The material sequenced was PBMCs or T cells enriched from blood (not recorded which). Receptors originate from a woman between 40 and 55 years old with acute COVID-19. Both conserved end residues are part of each CDR3. Each record gives: D gene, clone size, J gene, V gene, CDR3 protein, CDR3 DNA. The D gene is left open where the match is weak. For some rows the clone size is stated as once, few or many, or as a class when expanded; others skip it.

>.|once|TRBJ1-5|TRBV7-2
CASSSNRGHQPQHF
TGTGCCAGCAGCTCCAACAGAGGGCATCAGCCCCAGCATTTT
>TRBD1|once|TRBJ1-4|TRBV2
CASIAGGREKLFF
TGTGCCAGCATCGCAGGGGGCAGGGAAAAACTGTTTTTT
>TRBD1|few|TRBJ1-1|TRBV7-8
CASSLEGRGPSEAFF
TGTGCCAGCAGCTTAGAAGGCAGGGGGCCGTCTGAAGCTTTCTTT
>TRBD2|.|TRBJ2-3|TRBV18
CASSPATSGGTDTQYF
TGTGCCAGCTCACCGGCAACTAGCGGGGGTACAGATACGCAGTATTTT
>.|.|TRBJ1-2|TRBV9
CASSRGGLNYGYTF
TGTGCCAGCAGCCGGGGGGGTTTAAACTATGGCTACACCTTC
>TRBD1|.|TRBJ1-4|TRBV5-1
CASSPGQGLANEKLFF
TGCGCCAGCAGCCCCGGACAGGGGTTGGCTAATGAAAAACTGTTTTTT
>TRBD1|.|TRBJ2-7|TRBV28
CASRGQGTANIEQYF
TGTGCCAGCAGGGGCCAAGGGACAGCGAATATCGAGCAGTACTTC
>.|.|TRBJ1-5|TRBV9
CASSVGVTDQPQHF
TGTGCCAGCAGCGTCGGGGTAACGGATCAGCCCCAGCATTTT
>.|once|TRBJ1-5|TRBV5-1
CASSSGGNQPQHF
TGCGCCAGCAGCTCGGGTGGTAATCAGCCCCAGCATTTT
>TRBD1|.|TRBJ2-1|TRBV2
CASSEATGAYNEQFF
TGTGCCAGCAGTGAGGCGACAGGGGCGTACAATGAGCAGTTCTTC
>TRBD2|.|TRBJ2-1|TRBV5-4
CASSLAERGGHEQFF
TGTGCCAGCAGCTTGGCGGAACGGGGGGGACATGAGCAGTTCTTC
>TRBD1|.|TRBJ1-1|TRBV9
CASSQTGGNTEAFF
TGTGCCAGCAGCCAGACAGGGGGAAACACTGAAGCTTTCTTT
>TRBD2|.|TRBJ2-1|TRBV10-1
CASSVRSGGPYNEQFF
TGCGCCAGCAGTGTTAGAAGCGGGGGGCCCTACAATGAGCAGTTCTTC
>.|.|TRBJ2-2|TRBV5-1
CASSLPRMRQDLKTNTGELFF
TGCGCCAGCAGCTTGCCGCGGATGAGACAGGACCTTAAGACGAACACCGGGGAGCTGTTTTTT
>.|.|TRBJ1-2|TRBV2
CASSESGRQAYGYTF
TGTGCCAGCAGTGAATCCGGCAGGCAGGCATATGGCTACACCTTC
>TRBD2|.|TRBJ2-3|TRBV4-1
CASSQGGRGALQADTQYF
TGCGCCAGCAGCCAAGGGGGGCGGGGGGCCTTACAGGCAGATACGCAGTATTTT
>TRBD1|.|TRBJ1-2|TRBV3-1/TRBV3-2
CASSRGTGGAAYGYTF
TGTGCCAGCAGCCGCGGGACAGGGGGCGCGGCCTATGGCTACACCTTC
>.|.|TRBJ1-2|TRBV4-3
CASSQDPIGLGYGYTF
TGCGCCAGCAGCCAAGATCCCATCGGACTCGGCTATGGCTACACCTTC
>.|.|TRBJ2-2|TRBV11-2
CASSFISTGELFF
TGTGCCAGCAGCTTTATCAGCACCGGGGAGCTGTTTTTT
>TRBD2|.|TRBJ2-1|TRBV2
CASSETSGGAHNEQFF
TGTGCCAGCAGTGAGACTAGCGGGGGGGCCCACAATGAGCAGTTCTTC
>.|.|TRBJ2-7|TRBV5-8
CASSLQVRALSGQYF
TGTGCCAGCAGCTTGCAAGTCAGGGCGTTATCCGGGCAGTACTTC
>.|.|TRBJ1-5|TRBV2
CASSEDAPRGNQPQHF
TGTGCCAGCAGTGAAGACGCACCTCGGGGCAATCAGCCCCAGCATTTT
>TRBD1|.|TRBJ2-3|TRBV18
CASSPGQGAINTQYF
TGTGCCAGCTCACCGGGACAGGGGGCGATAAATACGCAGTATTTT
>.|.|TRBJ1-2|TRBV9
CASSPHPPSRGTPPNYGYTF
TGTGCCAGCAGCCCACACCCACCATCTCGGGGGACCCCCCCTAACTATGGCTACACCTTC
>.|.|TRBJ1-2|TRBV25-1
CASSGTGQGNGYTF
TGTGCCAGCAGTGGCACCGGGCAGGGAAATGGCTACACCTTC
>.|.|TRBJ1-1|TRBV6-2/TRBV6-3
CASSYRTGGTNTEAFF
TGTGCCAGCAGTTACAGGACGGGAGGGACGAACACTGAAGCTTTCTTT
>.|.|TRBJ1-6|TRBV5-5
CASSLGLINSPLHF
TGTGCCAGCAGCCTCGGTTTGATAAATTCACCCCTCCACTTT
>TRBD1|.|TRBJ1-2|TRBV24-1
CATSDPGQGGGYTF
TGTGCCACCAGTGATCCCGGACAGGGAGGTGGCTACACCTTC
>.|once|TRBJ1-1|TRBV27
CASIGAGSVFF
TGTGCCAGCATAGGGGCAGGGTCGGTTTTCTTT
>TRBD1|.|TRBJ2-3|TRBV6-2/TRBV6-3
CASSRTGGSTDTQYF
TGTGCCAGCAGCCGGACAGGGGGTAGCACAGATACGCAGTATTTT
>.|.|TRBJ2-3|TRBV23-1
CASSQEHPRGTDTQYF
TGCGCCAGCAGTCAGGAACACCCCCGGGGCACAGATACGCAGTATTTT
>.|once|TRBJ2-7|TRBV3-1/TRBV3-2
CASSHDSLPYEQYF
TGTGCCAGCAGCCATGACAGCTTACCCTACGAGCAGTACTTC
>.|once|TRBJ1-1|TRBV5-1
CASSLDVRTEAFF
TGCGCCAGCAGCTTGGACGTGCGGACTGAAGCTTTCTTT
>.|.|TRBJ1-1|TRBV11-3
CASSFRGNTEAFF
TGTGCCAGCAGTTTCAGGGGCAACACTGAAGCTTTCTTT
>TRBD1|.|TRBJ2-3|TRBV12-5
CASGLATGPGQGDTDTQYF
TGTGCTAGTGGTTTGGCCACGGGCCCGGGACAGGGCGACACAGATACGCAGTATTTT
>.|.|TRBJ1-5|TRBV6-1
CASSEAFAGSSGQPQHF
TGTGCCAGCAGTGAAGCGTTTGCAGGTTCAAGCGGTCAGCCCCAGCATTTT
>TRBD2|.|TRBJ2-3|TRBV12-5
CASGPRGGGAGTDTQYF
TGTGCTAGTGGCCCCCGGGGCGGGGGGGCTGGCACAGATACGCAGTATTTT
>.|.|TRBJ2-2|TRBV12-2
CASRLEDRHTHTGELFF
TGTGCAAGTCGCTTAGAGGACAGACATACTCACACCGGGGAGCTGTTTTTT
>.|.|TRBJ1-1|TRBV21-1
CASSKNESNTEAFF
TGTGCCAGCAGCAAAAACGAGAGTAACACTGAAGCTTTCTTT
>.|.|TRBJ1-2|TRBV6-5
CASSWAGINYGYTF
TGTGCCAGCAGTTGGGCAGGGATCAACTATGGCTACACCTTC